These 4 T cell receptor beta chains originate from one sample sequenced in a study of T cell responses to AZD1222 COVID-19 vaccine (dated by TCRdb to the early 2020s). Per the publication, the time point label means: baseline before first vaccination. Libraries were built with the immunoSEQ multiplex PCR assay. TCRdb carries this immuneACCESS record with in-frame sequences only. Its versions omit some clonotypes, under half of them owing to an unresolved V gene in the studies checked, with the rest unexplained. The sample table lists around 86,000 clones, around 89% of them with a count of one. The ten largest clones add up to over 7.5% of the sample. Material: peripheral blood, obtained on day 0 of AZD1222 vaccination. The receptors were gathered from an adult in good health.

This chain connects TRBV4-3 to TRBJ2-1, with a tentative D call TRBD2 (6 bases). V was shortened by 0 bases and J by 7 bases, with 10 bases between the two germline ends. The CDR3 has 14 amino acids. The germline gives CDR1 LGHNA, CDR2 YSLEER. CDR3 loop: CASSQDRGNNEQFF. The CDR3 DNA is TGCGCCAGCAGCCAAGATCGGGGGAATAATGAGCAGTTCTTC.

This clone was seen a single time. The J gene is TRBJ1-1, the V gene TRBV5-4; possible D gene TRBD1, 6 bases. CDR1 is SGHNT, CDR2 YYREEE, per germline (reference sequence). V was cut by 4 bases and J by 1 base, with 17 bases left in between. The CDR3 has 16 residues. Here the CDR3 reads CASSPPHRVPNTEAFF. DNA for the CDR3: TGTGCCAGCAGCCCACCTCACAGGGTTCCGAACACTGAAGCTTTCTTT.

CDR3 sequence: CSVEGTRSSYNSPLHF. CDR3 nucleotide sequence: TGCAGCGTTGAGGGGACAAGAAGCTCCTATAATTCACCCCTCCACTTT. This chain joins TRBV29-1 and TRBJ1-6, with D possibly being TRBD1 (6 bases). The CDR3 sequence is 16 residues long. CDR1 is SQVTM and CDR2 is ANQGSEA in the germline V gene. Trimming took off 3 bases at V and 0 bases at J, with 12 bases between the two ends. Using reference TRBV29-1 and TRBJ1-6 for the parts outside the CDR3, the full variable domain is SAVISQKPSRDICQRGTSLTIQCQVDSQVTMMFWYRQQPGQSLTLIATANQGSEATYESGFVIDKFPISRPNLTFSTLTVSNMSPEDSSIYLCSVEGTRSSYNSPLHFGNGTRLTVT.

V is TRBV18 and J is TRBJ2-1; 9 positions match TRBD1. J was trimmed by 5 bases and V by 3 bases; bases with no gene match: 5. Per germline, CDR1 KGHSH and CDR2 LQKENI. CDR3 size: 15 residues. The CDR3 nucleotides read TGTGCCAGCTCACCGGGACAGGGACTAAACAATGAGCAGTTCTTC. Its protein product is CASSPGQGLNNEQFF. The complete variable domain, with remaining parts taken from reference TRBV18 and TRBJ2-1, reads NAGVMQNPRHLVRRRGQEARLRCSPMKGHSHVYWYRQLPEEGLKFMVYLQKENIIDESGMPKERFSAEFPKEGPSILRIQQVVRGDSAAYFCASSPGQGLNNEQFFGPGTRLTVL.